Detailed here is one TCR beta chain. Clones were sequenced by immunoSEQ multiplex PCR, and TCRdb holds only the in-frame ones, with some missing. The sample records just over 40,000 clones, 85% to 95% being singletons. Germline V gene sequence: CDR1 MDHEN, CDR2 SYDVKM. V was clipped by 7 bases and J by 5 bases; unmatched bases: 10. CDR3 length: 15 residues. This entry belongs to a study of ipilimumab plus nivolumab after autologous stem cell transplantation. V is TRBV28 and J is TRBJ1-4; TRBD1 agrees at 7 bases. This clonotype was sampled from a male donor with multiple myeloma. The material sequenced was PBMCs, taken in a trial of ipilimumab plus nivolumab as post-transplant consolidation. CDR3 residues: CASTDPTGRNEKLFF. The CDR3 DNA reads TGTGCCAGCACTGACCCGACAGGGCGGAATGAAAAACTGTTTTTT.